Listed below are T cell receptor beta chains from one sample, sequenced in a study of blood T cell repertoires in COVID-19. Assay: immunoSEQ multiplex PCR; the TCRdb copy retains only in-frame clones and omits some. The data show under 150,000 clones, with over 75% seen just once and 2.5% to 3.5% held by the top ten. The sequenced sample consisted of peripheral blood. The receptor set was obtained from a woman in her fifties or sixties with active COVID-19. CDR3s include the opening cysteine and the closing phenylalanine or tryptophan. D genes are given only for firm matches. Where a row states a size, it is once, few, many or the class of an expanded clone; other rows omit it.

size	V	D	J	length	CDR3	DNA
-	TRBV19	-	TRBJ1-1	15	CASSIAYGGNTEAFF	TGTGCCAGTAGTATAGCCTACGGGGGGAACACTGAAGCTTTCTTT
once	TRBV7-9	-	TRBJ2-7	14	CASSSYTAIHEQYF	TGTGCCAGCAGCTCTTACACCGCCATCCATGAGCAGTACTTC
-	TRBV27	TRBD2	TRBJ2-1	16	CASRSTGTSGANEQFF	TGTGCCAGCAGGTCGACCGGGACTAGCGGCGCGAATGAGCAGTTCTTC
-	TRBV7-2	-	TRBJ2-3	13	CASSTGFQITQYF	TGTGCCAGCAGCACGGGATTTCAGATAACGCAGTATTTT
-	TRBV7-6	TRBD2	TRBJ2-5	17	CASSFGSSGRVGETQYF	TGTGCCAGCAGCTTCGGGTCAAGCGGGAGGGTTGGGGAGACCCAGTACTTC
-	TRBV3-1/TRBV3-2	TRBD2	TRBJ2-7	15	CASSRAGTRGDEQYF	TGTGCCAGCAGCCGCGCCGGGACTAGGGGCGACGAGCAGTACTTC
few	TRBV12-5	-	TRBJ1-3	16	CASGFLGCRLLNTIYF	TGTGCTAGTGGTTTCTTAGGTTGCAGACTATTGAACACCATATATTTT
-	TRBV28	TRBD2	TRBJ2-1	16	CASSFSAGGLWNEQFF	TGTGCCAGCAGTTTTTCAGCGGGAGGGTTGTGGAATGAGCAGTTCTTC
-	TRBV13	TRBD2	TRBJ2-1	20	CASSPLSGIDNPVKGYEQFF	TGTGCCAGCAGCCCCTTAAGCGGGATTGACAACCCGGTTAAAGGCTATGAGCAGTTCTTC
-	TRBV5-6	-	TRBJ1-1	13	CASSLSGGREAFF	TGTGCCAGCAGCTTGTCGGGGGGACGCGAAGCTTTCTTT
-	TRBV12-5	-	TRBJ2-5	14	CASGFGQGQETQYF	TGTGCTAGTGGTTTTGGGCAGGGGCAAGAGACCCAGTACTTC
-	TRBV2	-	TRBJ1-2	11	CASHPGVGYTF	TGTGCCAGTCACCCAGGGGTAGGCTACACCTTC
-	TRBV2	-	TRBJ2-6	12	CASFLGANVLTF	TGTGCCAGCTTTCTAGGGGCCAACGTCCTGACTTTC
-	TRBV4-1	-	TRBJ2-1	16	CASSLSTRGSYNEQFF	TGCGCCAGCAGCCTTTCGACTCGAGGGTCCTACAATGAGCAGTTCTTC
-	TRBV4-2	-	TRBJ1-2	16	CASSQEGTRGRAGYTF	TGTGCCAGCAGCCAAGAAGGTACCAGGGGCAGAGCTGGCTACACCTTC
-	TRBV7-6	-	TRBJ2-3	15	CASSPRLVGTDTQYF	TGTGCCAGCAGCCCGCGACTAGTTGGCACAGATACGCAGTATTTT
-	TRBV7-9	-	TRBJ1-1	15	CASSSDIYMNTEAFF	TGTGCCAGCAGCTCGGACATTTACATGAACACTGAAGCTTTCTTT
-	TRBV4-1	TRBD2	TRBJ2-1	16	CASSNARGLKRNEQFF	TGCGCCAGCAGCAACGCAAGGGGACTAAAAAGAAATGAGCAGTTCTTC
-	TRBV6-5	TRBD1	TRBJ2-7	15	CASSFGTGNSYEQYF	TGTGCCAGCAGTTTCGGGACAGGGAACTCCTACGAGCAGTACTTC
once	TRBV19	-	TRBJ1-1	18	CASSAPTGHNRLITEAFF	TGTGCCAGTAGTGCCCCGACCGGTCACAACCGACTGATCACTGAAGCTTTCTTT
-	TRBV7-3	TRBD1	TRBJ1-1	13	CASSSQGQGLPFF	TGTGCCAGCAGCTCCCAGGGACAGGGGCTGCCTTTCTTT
-	TRBV5-5	-	TRBJ2-1	15	CASSLIRSSYNEQFF	TGTGCCAGCAGCTTAATCCGGAGCTCCTACAATGAGCAGTTCTTC
-	TRBV7-9	-	TRBJ2-4	14	CASSLGGESNIQYF	TGTGCCAGCAGCTTAGGGGGGGAATCGAACATTCAGTACTTC
-	TRBV6-5	-	TRBJ2-1	14	CASSYADSYNEQFF	TGTGCCAGCAGTTACGCGGACTCCTACAATGAGCAGTTCTTC
-	TRBV7-9	TRBD1	TRBJ1-6	13	CASSSQGDSPLHF	TGTGCCAGCAGCTCCCAGGGGGATTCACCCCTCCACTTT
-	TRBV6-5	-	TRBJ1-2	13	CASSYNYRVGYTF	TGTGCCAGCAGTTACAATTACAGGGTTGGCTACACCTTC
-	TRBV7-9	TRBD1	TRBJ2-7	14	CASSLGQGAGEQYF	TGTGCCAGCAGCTTAGGACAGGGGGCGGGCGAGCAGTACTTC
-	TRBV4-2	TRBD2	TRBJ2-3	16	CASSQIAGFGTDTQYF	TGTGCCAGCAGCCAAATAGCGGGTTTTGGCACAGATACGCAGTATTTT
once	TRBV9	-	TRBJ1-6	15	CASSVGQELNSPLHF	TGTGCCAGCAGCGTAGGACAGGAATTGAATTCACCCCTCCACTTT
-	TRBV25-1	TRBD1	TRBJ2-3	15	CASSDSRGPGDTQYF	TGTGCCAGCAGTGATTCTAGGGGGCCTGGAGATACGCAGTATTTT
-	TRBV16	-	TRBJ1-3	13	CASSQSGGNTIYF	TGTGCCAGCAGCCAATCGGGCGGAAACACCATATATTTT
-	TRBV5-1	-	TRBJ2-7	15	CASSFGWYEGNEQYF	TGCGCCAGCAGCTTTGGGTGGTACGAGGGAAACGAGCAGTACTTC
-	TRBV7-8	TRBD1	TRBJ1-2	13	CASSSGTGFGYTF	TGTGCCAGCAGCTCGGGGACAGGATTTGGCTACACCTTC
-	TRBV19	TRBD1	TRBJ1-2	14	CASSIGQGADGYTF	TGTGCCAGTAGTATAGGACAGGGGGCGGATGGCTACACCTTC
-	TRBV12-3/TRBV12-4	-	TRBJ2-7	13	CASSVGAIYEQYF	TGTGCCAGCAGTGTGGGAGCCATCTACGAGCAGTACTTC
few	TRBV9	-	TRBJ2-3	13	CASSVSSTDTQYF	TGTGCCAGCAGCGTCTCTAGCACAGATACGCAGTATTTT
few	TRBV5-1	TRBD2	TRBJ2-2	16	CASSLATTSATGELFF	TGCGCCAGCAGCTTGGCCACGACTAGCGCTACCGGGGAGCTGTTTTTT
-	TRBV28	TRBD1	TRBJ2-2	14	CASRSGQYTGELFF	TGTGCCAGCAGGTCGGGACAGTACACCGGGGAGCTGTTTTTT
-	TRBV7-9	-	TRBJ1-1	15	CASTPSPVPSTEAFF	TGTGCCAGCACGCCTAGCCCCGTCCCCAGCACTGAAGCTTTCTTT
-	TRBV6-2/TRBV6-3	TRBD1	TRBJ2-6	18	CASSYLGQGGPGANVLTF	TGTGCCAGCAGTTACCTCGGACAGGGGGGGCCTGGGGCCAACGTCCTGACTTTC
-	TRBV6-2/TRBV6-3	TRBD2	TRBJ2-1	17	CASSYSPLAGIHNEQFF	TGTGCCAGCAGTTACTCGCCACTAGCGGGAATCCACAATGAGCAGTTCTTC
-	TRBV5-6	-	TRBJ2-7	15	CASSLNQRVSYEQYF	TGTGCCAGCAGCTTGAACCAGCGGGTGTCCTACGAGCAGTACTTC
few	TRBV28	-	TRBJ1-3	14	CASTKFGSGNTIYF	TGTGCCAGCACCAAGTTCGGCTCTGGAAACACCATATATTTT
-	TRBV29-1	TRBD2	TRBJ2-7	13	CSAKAAGGYEQYF	TGCAGCGCTAAGGCGGCGGGGGGCTACGAGCAGTACTTC
-	TRBV7-3	TRBD1	TRBJ2-1	17	CASSSSPGTVSYNEQFF	TGTGCCAGCAGCTCCTCGCCGGGGACAGTCTCCTACAATGAGCAGTTCTTC
once	TRBV11-2	-	TRBJ2-2	18	CASSLVVRILPNTGELFF	TGTGCCAGCAGCTTAGTCGTGAGGATACTCCCGAACACCGGGGAGCTGTTTTTT
once	TRBV5-4	-	TRBJ2-1	15	CASSLAGGNYNEQFF	TGTGCCAGCAGCTTGGCCGGGGGTAATTACAATGAGCAGTTCTTC
-	TRBV2	TRBD2	TRBJ2-1	15	CASAWGLAGNNEQFF	TGTGCCAGCGCGTGGGGACTAGCGGGAAACAATGAGCAGTTCTTC
-	TRBV11-2	-	TRBJ1-1	15	CASSPMGQWDTEAFF	TGTGCCAGCAGCCCGATGGGGCAATGGGACACTGAAGCTTTCTTT
-	TRBV27	-	TRBJ2-7	16	CASSPGTMGASYEQYF	TGTGCCAGCAGTCCCGGGACAATGGGGGCCTCCTACGAGCAGTACTTC
-	TRBV28	-	TRBJ2-7	15	CASSRARDISSEQYF	TGTGCCAGCAGCCGGGCCAGGGATATATCGAGCGAGCAGTACTTC
-	TRBV29-1	TRBD2	TRBJ2-7	13	CSVLLAGSYEQYF	TGCAGCGTCTTACTAGCGGGTTCCTACGAGCAGTACTTC
-	TRBV2	-	TRBJ1-2	15	CASTLSSDRNYGYTF	TGTGCCAGCACCCTCAGTTCGGACAGAAACTATGGCTACACCTTC
-	TRBV27	-	TRBJ2-1	15	CASSLRGGTYNEQFF	TGTGCCAGCAGTTTAAGGGGTGGTACCTACAATGAGCAGTTCTTC